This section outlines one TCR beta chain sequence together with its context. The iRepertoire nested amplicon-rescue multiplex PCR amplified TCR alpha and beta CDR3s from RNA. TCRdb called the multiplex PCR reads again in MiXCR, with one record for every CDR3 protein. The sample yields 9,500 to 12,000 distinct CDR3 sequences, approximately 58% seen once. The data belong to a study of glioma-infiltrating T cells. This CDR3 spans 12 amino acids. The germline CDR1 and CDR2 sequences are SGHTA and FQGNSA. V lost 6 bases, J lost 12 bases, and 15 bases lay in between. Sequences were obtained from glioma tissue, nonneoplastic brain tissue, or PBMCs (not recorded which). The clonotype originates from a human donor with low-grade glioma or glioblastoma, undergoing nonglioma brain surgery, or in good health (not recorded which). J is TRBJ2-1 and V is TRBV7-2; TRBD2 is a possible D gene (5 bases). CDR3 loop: CASRLKRRRQFF. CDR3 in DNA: TGTGCCAGCAGATTAAAGAGGAGGAGGCAGTTCTTC.